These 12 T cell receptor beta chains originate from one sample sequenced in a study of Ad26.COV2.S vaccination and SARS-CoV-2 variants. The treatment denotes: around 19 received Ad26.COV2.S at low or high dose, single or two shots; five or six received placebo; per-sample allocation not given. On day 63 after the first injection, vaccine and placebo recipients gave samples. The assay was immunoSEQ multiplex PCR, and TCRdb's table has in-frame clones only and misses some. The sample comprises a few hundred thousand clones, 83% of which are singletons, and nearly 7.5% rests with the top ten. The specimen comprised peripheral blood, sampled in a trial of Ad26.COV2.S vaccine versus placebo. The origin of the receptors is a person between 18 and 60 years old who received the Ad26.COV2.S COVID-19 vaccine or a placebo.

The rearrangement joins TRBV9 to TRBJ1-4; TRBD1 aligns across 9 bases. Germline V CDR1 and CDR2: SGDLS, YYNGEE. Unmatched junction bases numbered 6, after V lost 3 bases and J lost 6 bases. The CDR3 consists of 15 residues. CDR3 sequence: CASSAEDRGDEKLFF. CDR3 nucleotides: TGTGCCAGCAGCGCAGAAGACAGGGGGGATGAAAAACTGTTTTTT.

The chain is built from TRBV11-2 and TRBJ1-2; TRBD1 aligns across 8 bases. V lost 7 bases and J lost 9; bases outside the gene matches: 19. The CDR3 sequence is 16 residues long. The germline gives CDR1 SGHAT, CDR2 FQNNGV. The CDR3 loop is CASTPTAGSGGISYTF. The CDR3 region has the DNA TGTGCCAGCACCCCGACCGCCGGCTCAGGGGGCATTAGCTACACCTTC.

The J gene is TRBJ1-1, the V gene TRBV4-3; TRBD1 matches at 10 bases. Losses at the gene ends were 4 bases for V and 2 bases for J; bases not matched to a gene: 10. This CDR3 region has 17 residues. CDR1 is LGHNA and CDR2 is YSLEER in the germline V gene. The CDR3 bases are TGCGCCAGCAGCCTTTCTGACAGGGGGCGCGGAAACACTGAAGCTTTCTTT. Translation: CASSLSDRGRGNTEAFF.

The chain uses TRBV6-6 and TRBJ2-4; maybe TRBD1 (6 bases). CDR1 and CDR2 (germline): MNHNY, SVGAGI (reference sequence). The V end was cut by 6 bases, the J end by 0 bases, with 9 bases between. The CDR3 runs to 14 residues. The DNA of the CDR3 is TGTGCCAGCAGACAAGGGGGAGCCAAAAACATTCAGTACTTC. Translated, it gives CASRQGGAKNIQYF.

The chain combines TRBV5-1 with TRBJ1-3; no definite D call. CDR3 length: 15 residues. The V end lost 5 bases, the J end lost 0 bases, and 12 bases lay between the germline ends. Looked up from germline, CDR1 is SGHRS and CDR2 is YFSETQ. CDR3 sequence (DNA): TGCGCCAGCAGTGAGCGGTCAAGCTCTGGAAACACCATATATTTT. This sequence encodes CASSERSSSGNTIYF.

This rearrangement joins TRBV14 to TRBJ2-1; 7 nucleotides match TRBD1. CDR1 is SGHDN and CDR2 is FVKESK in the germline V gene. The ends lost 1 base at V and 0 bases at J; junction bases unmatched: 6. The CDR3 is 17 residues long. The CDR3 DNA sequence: TGTGCCAGCAGCCAAGCGAGGGACAGTAGCTCCTACAATGAGCAGTTCTTC. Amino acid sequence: CASSQARDSSSYNEQFF.

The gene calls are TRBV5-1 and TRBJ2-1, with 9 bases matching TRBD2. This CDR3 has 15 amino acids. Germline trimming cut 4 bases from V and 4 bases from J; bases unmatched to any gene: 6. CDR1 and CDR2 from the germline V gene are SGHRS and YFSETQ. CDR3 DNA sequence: TGCGCCAGCAGCGTGGGACTAGCCGATTACAATGAGCAGTTCTTC. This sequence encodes CASSVGLADYNEQFF.

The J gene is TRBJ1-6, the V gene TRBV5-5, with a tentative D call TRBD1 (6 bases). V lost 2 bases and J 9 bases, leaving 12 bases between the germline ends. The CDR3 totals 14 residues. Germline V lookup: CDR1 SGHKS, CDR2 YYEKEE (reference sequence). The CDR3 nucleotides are TGTGCCAGCAGCTTTTTGGACAGCTTTTCACCCCTCCACTTT. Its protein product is CASSFLDSFSPLHF.

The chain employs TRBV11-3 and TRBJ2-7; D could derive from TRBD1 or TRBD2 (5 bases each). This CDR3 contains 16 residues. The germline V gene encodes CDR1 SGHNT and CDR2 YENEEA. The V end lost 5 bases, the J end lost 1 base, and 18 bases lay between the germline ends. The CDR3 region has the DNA TGTGCCAGCAGCATATCCGGGACCCCATCGTCCTACGAGCAGTACTTC. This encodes CASSISGTPSSYEQYF.

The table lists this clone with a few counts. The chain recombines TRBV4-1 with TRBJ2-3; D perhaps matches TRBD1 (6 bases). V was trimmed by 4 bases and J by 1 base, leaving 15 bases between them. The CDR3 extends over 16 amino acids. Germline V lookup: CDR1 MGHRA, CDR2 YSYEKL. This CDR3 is CASSPQQGRGTDTQYF. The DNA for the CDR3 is TGCGCCAGCAGCCCCCAACAGGGAAGGGGCACAGATACGCAGTATTTT.

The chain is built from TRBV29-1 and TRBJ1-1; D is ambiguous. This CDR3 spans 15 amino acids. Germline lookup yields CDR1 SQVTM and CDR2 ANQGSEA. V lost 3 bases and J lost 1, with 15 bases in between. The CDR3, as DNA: TGCAGCGTTGAGGGGTTCATGGGCACGAACACTGAAGCTTTCTTT. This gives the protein CSVEGFMGTNTEAFF.

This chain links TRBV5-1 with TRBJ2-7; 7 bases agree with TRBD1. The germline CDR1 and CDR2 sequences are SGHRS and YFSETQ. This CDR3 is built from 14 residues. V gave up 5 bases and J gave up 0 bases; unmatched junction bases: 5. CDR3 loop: CASSRQGVSYEQYF. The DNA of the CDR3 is TGCGCCAGCAGTCGGCAGGGGGTCTCCTACGAGCAGTACTTC.